Following are 8 T cell receptor beta chains from one sample sequenced in a study of metastatic and nonmetastatic thyroid tumors. MiXCR was used by TCRdb to re-call the PCR reads. The sample has about 64,000 clones; 15% to 20% are singletons. No patient had received any treatment before thyroid surgery. The sample was blood. The receptor source for this set is a male donor with papillary thyroid cancer or a benign thyroid nodule (not recorded which). Some clones in this sample may be carry-over from other donors' samples.

The sample holds many counts of this clone. The chain joins TRBV19 to TRBJ2-1; TRBD2 matches 13 bases. The CDR3 spans 18 residues. The V segment lost 8 bases and the J segment 4 bases; nucleotides outside the gene matches: 14. Germline V gives CDR1 LNHDA, CDR2 SQIVND (reference sequence). The CDR3 nucleotides are TGTGCCAGTCAAAGGACTAGCGGGGGCCTATTGGATTACAATGAGCAGTTCTTC. Protein sequence: CASQRTSGGLLDYNEQFF.

V gene TRBV2 combines with J gene TRBJ1-2; 7 bases align to TRBD1. CDR1 and CDR2 (germline): SNHLY, FYNNEI. CDR3 length equals 12 residues. V gave up 5 bases and J gave up 9 bases; unmatched junction bases: 6. In DNA form, the CDR3 reads TGTGCCAGCAGTTACAGGGGTTATTGCTACACCTTC. It specifies CASSYRGYCYTF. The full variable domain, completed using reference TRBV2 and TRBJ1-2, is EPEVTQTPSHQVTQMGQEVILRCVPISNHLYFYWYRQILGQKVEFLVSFYNNEISEKSEIFDDQFSVERPDGSNFTLKIRSTKLEDSAMYFCASSYRGYCYTFGSGTRLTVV.

This clone was observed a handful of times. A much larger clone lies one base from this, so it may be a read error. The rearrangement joins TRBV28 to TRBJ2-5, with D uncertain. CDR1 is MDHEN, CDR2 SYDVKM, per germline. The CDR3 is 16 amino acids. Trimming removed 5 bases from V and 0 bases from J, with 16 bases in between. The CDR3 sequence is CASSHPGQEHQETQYF. The CDR3 nucleotides read TGTGCCAGCAGTCATCCTGGGCAGGAGCACCAAGAGACCCAGTACTTC.

On this clone itself: It may be a read error: a sequence one base away is much more abundant. CDR3 amino acids: CASSRIGGSNTGAFF. The DNA for the CDR3 is TGCGCCAGCAGCAGGATAGGGGGGAGTAACACTGGAGCTTTCTTT. The chain recombines TRBV5-1 with TRBJ1-1; D is possibly TRBD1 (6 bases). The CDR3 length is 15 residues. In germline, CDR1 is SGHRS, CDR2 YFSETQ.

The chain couples TRBV18 to TRBJ2-5; D is unclear. Germline values: CDR1 KGHSH, CDR2 LQKENI. The V and J ends lost 5 bases and 3 bases respectively, with 16 bases between them. CDR3 length: 15 amino acids. CDR3 sequence (DNA): TGTGCCAGCTCAATTCAGTATGTACGCAAAGAGACCCAGTACTTC. It is translated as CASSIQYVRKETQYF.

The chain recombines TRBV6-1 with TRBJ2-2; D is uncertain. Germline values: CDR1 MNHNS, CDR2 SASEGT. The V end lost 10 bases, the J end lost 4 bases, and 16 bases lay between the germline ends. This CDR3 has 14 amino acids. CDR3 residues: CATATLSLTGELFF. The CDR3 DNA is TGTGCCACCGCGACCCTATCGCTCACCGGGGAGCTGTTTTTT.

This clone showed up many times. This chain uses TRBV19 with TRBJ1-2; 9 bases fit TRBD1. With 4 bases clipped from V and 4 bases from J, the junction kept 7 bases outside the gene matches. Germline-derived CDR1 and CDR2 are LNHDA and SQIVND (reference sequence). This CDR3 has 15 residues. The CDR3 nucleotides read TGTGCCAGTAGTAAGAGGACAGGGGAGGCCTATGGCTACACCTTC. It encodes CASSKRTGEAYGYTF.

On this clone: A much larger clone differs by one base, so this may be a read error. The genes are TRBV6-4 and TRBJ2-3; TRBD2 agrees at 8 bases. CDR3 length: 16 residues. Per the germline V gene, CDR1 is MRHNA and CDR2 is SNTAGT. Trimming cost V 5 bases and J 3 bases; bases outside gene matches: 10. CDR3 region: CASSSTIGRGTDTQYF. In DNA, the CDR3 is TGTGCCAGCAGTTCGACTATCGGGAGGGGAACAGATACGCAGTATTTT.